This TCR beta chain appears in the sequencing data of a study of blood T cell repertoires in COVID-19. This table comes from immunoSEQ multiplex PCR, and its TCRdb copy is limited to in-frame clones, with some not included. The table lists about 280,000 clones, roughly 80% of them singletons, with roughly 5.3% in the top ten. The germline CDR1 and CDR2 sequences are SGHRS and YFSETQ. V was clipped by 0 bases and J by 0 bases, with 15 bases between them. The CDR3 consists of 17 residues. The source of this sequence is a man aged 35 to 55 who had been exposed to COVID-19. The chain couples TRBV5-1 to TRBJ1-1, with TRBD1 as a possible D gene (5 bases). The source material was PBMCs or T cells enriched from blood (not recorded which). The DNA of the CDR3 is TGCGCCAGCAGCTTGGGCCAGGGCGTTAACATGAACACTGAAGCTTTCTTT. Its protein is CASSLGQGVNMNTEAFF.